This TCR beta chain was recovered during a study of regulatory T cells in long-lasting Graves disease. Regarding this clonotype: Its antigen is currently unknown. One base away lies a much larger clone, so this may be a sequencing read error.

Study results and limitations: TRBV28, TRBJ1-2 and TRBJ2-5 emerged as the favored segments in persistent disease. More public clonotypes were shared by persistent patients (about 3,000) than by new patients (about 1,000).

The CDR3 loop spans 14 amino acids. Germline lookup yields CDR1 KGHDR and CDR2 SFDVKD. For TCR beta, libraries came from iRepertoire HTBI primers and Arm-PCR of CDR3 regions. One entry per CDR3 protein results from TCRdb running MiXCR on the multiplex PCR reads. The sample contains about 430,000 distinct CDR3 sequences, roughly 21% of which appear only once. Time point denoted: persistent/refractory GD, antithyroid drugs over 5 years with positive TRAb. PBMCs provided the RNA from which the TCR library was made. The source of the patients was an endocrinology department in Xi'an, China. A peripheral blood sample, 7 to 9 milliliters in volume, was drawn into EDTA tubes.

This chain links TRBV24-1 with TRBJ1-2, with a possible D match to TRBD1 (6 bases). Specimen: peripheral blood mononuclear cells (PBMCs), collected when the disease was refractory, from a patient treated with antithyroid drugs. This receptor was obtained from a female donor with Graves disease. The CDR3 spells CATSDFGQTYGCTF. CDR3 DNA sequence: TGTGCCACCAGTGATTTTGGACAGACCTATGGCTGCACCTTC.